The present T cell receptor (beta chain) was sequenced within a study of beta chain features in type 1 diabetes. Study results and caveats: Within each of all four CD4+ subsets, Type 1 diabetes patients had TCRB CDR3s that were moderately but significantly shorter. cDNA-based reads could over-represent cells with high TCR expression.

Via the markers CD45RO/CCR7/CD25/CD127/CD95/CD27, stem cell-like memory, regulatory, central memory and naive CD4+ cells were sorted. Purity (above 98%) was reached by all sorted populations. Concerning this clone: Antigen unknown.

Expressed TCRB transcripts were sequenced because the entire RNA isolate underwent reverse transcription. The assay was immunoSEQ multiplex PCR, and TCRdb's table has in-frame clones only and misses some. The sample carries around 320,000 clones, roughly 15% recorded once. The CDR3 loop spans 13 amino acids. With 4 bases removed from V and 1 base from J, the gap between germline ends came to 10 bases. The germline CDR1 and CDR2 sequences are GTSNPN and SVGIG (reference sequence). Input material: central memory CD4+ T cells from blood. The receptor's source is a man aged 30 to 45 in good health. J is TRBJ2-5 and V is TRBV30; a possible D gene is TRBD2 (6 bases). DNA for the CDR3: TGTGCCTGGAATCGGGGGTCCCAAGAGACCCAGTACTTC. As protein: CAWNRGSQETQYF. Using reference TRBV30 and TRBJ2-5 for the parts outside the CDR3, the full variable domain is SQTIHQWPATLVQPVGSPLSLECTVEGTSNPNLYWYRQAAGRGLQLLFYSVGIGQISSEVPQNLSASRPQDRQFILSSKKLLLSDSGFYLCAWNRGSQETQYFGPGTRLLVL.